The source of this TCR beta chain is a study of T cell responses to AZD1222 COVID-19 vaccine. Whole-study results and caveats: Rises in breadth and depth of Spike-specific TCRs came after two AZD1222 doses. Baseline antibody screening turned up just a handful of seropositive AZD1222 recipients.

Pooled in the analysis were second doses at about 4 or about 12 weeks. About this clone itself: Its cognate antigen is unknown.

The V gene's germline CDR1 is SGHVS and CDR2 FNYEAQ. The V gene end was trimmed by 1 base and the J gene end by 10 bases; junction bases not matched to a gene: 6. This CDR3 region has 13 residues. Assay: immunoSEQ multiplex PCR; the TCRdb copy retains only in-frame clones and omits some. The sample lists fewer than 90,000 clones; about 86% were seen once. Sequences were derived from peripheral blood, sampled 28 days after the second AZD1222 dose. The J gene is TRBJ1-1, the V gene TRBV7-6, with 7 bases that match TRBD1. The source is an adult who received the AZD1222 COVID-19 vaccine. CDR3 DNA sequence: TGTGCCAGCAGCTTAGAGGCCAGGGGGGGAGCTTTCTTT. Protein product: CASSLEARGGAFF.